What follows is one T cell receptor (beta chain) and its context. The antigen is not known. Other nucleotide sequences in the sample specify the same CDR3. This sample is drawn from a study of cytomegalovirus exposure and HLA in healthy donors. Study observations and caveats: The study recorded around 160 TCR beta chains that were cytomegalovirus-associated. Most TCR sequences were rare, but some public TCRs occurred in many donors. Subsequent analysis found a tendency for first-cohort TCR clusters to co-occur within the 120 or so validation repertoires.

The data were produced by immunoSEQ multiplex PCR, yet TCRdb's version contains in-frame clones alone and is incomplete. The data hold roughly 150,000 clones, with more than 85% observed a single time. The CDR3 contains 13 residues. V was shortened by 5 bases and J by 2 bases, with 9 bases between the two germline ends. CDR1 and CDR2 from the germline V gene are SQVTM and ANQGSEA. The sample taken for sequencing was PBMCs. This chain joins TRBV29-1 and TRBJ2-2, with a weak D call TRBD1 (6 bases). The receptor was derived from a man between 18 and 29 years old in good health and CMV-seropositive. As DNA, the CDR3 is TGCAGCGTTAACAGGGTTAACACCGGGGAGCTGTTTTTT. The encoded protein is CSVNRVNTGELFF.